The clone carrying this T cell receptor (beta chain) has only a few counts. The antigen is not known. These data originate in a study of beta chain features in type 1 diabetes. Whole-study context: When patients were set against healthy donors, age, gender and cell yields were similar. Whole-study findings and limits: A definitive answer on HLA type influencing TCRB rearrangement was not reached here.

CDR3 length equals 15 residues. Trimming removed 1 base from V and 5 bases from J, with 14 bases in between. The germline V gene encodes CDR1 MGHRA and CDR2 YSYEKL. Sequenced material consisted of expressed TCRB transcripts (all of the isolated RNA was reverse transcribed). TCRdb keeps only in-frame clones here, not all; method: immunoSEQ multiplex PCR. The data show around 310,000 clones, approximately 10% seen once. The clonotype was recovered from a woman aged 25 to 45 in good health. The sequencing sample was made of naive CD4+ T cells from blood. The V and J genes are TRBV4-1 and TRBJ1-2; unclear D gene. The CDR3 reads CASSQGLQEYYGYTF. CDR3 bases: TGCGCCAGCAGCCAAGGCCTCCAAGAGTATTATGGCTACACCTTC.